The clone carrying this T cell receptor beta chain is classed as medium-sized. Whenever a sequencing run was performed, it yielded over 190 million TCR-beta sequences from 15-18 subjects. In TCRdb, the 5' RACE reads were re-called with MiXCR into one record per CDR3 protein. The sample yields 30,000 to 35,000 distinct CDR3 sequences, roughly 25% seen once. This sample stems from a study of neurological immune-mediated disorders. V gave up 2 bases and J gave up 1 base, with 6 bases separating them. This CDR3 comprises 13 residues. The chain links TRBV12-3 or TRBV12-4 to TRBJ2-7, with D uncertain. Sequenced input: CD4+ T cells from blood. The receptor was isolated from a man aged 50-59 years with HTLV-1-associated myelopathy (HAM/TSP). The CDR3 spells CASSLRRSYEQYF. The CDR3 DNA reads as TGTGCCAGCAGTTTACGTAGGTCCTACGAGCAGTACTTC.